The 32 T cell receptor beta chains in this list originate from one sample, sequenced in a study of cytomegalovirus exposure and HLA in healthy donors. Profiling relied on immunoSEQ multiplex PCR, and the TCRdb table lists in-frame clones only, not all of them. The repertoire holds about 250,000 clones, about 90% seen once, with about 11% in the top ten. The specimen was PBMCs. The receptors shown here come from a man between 18 and 35 years old in good health and CMV-seropositive.

This chain connects TRBV6-5 to TRBJ1-1; D possibly corresponds to TRBD1 (6 bases). From germline, CDR1 is MNHEY and CDR2 SVGAGI. Trimming stripped 10 bases from V and 1 base from J, with 19 bases between. This CDR3 region has 15 residues. The CDR3 sequence is CATRGGGAQNTEAFF. DNA of the CDR3: TGTGCCACCAGGGGAGGGGGGGCCCAGAACACTGAAGCTTTCTTT.

The V and J genes are TRBV27 and TRBJ2-3; TRBD1 agrees at 12 bases. This CDR3 has 15 amino acids. CDR1 is MNHEY and CDR2 is SMNVEV in the germline V gene (reference sequence). Unmatched junction bases numbered 7, after V lost 5 bases and J lost 7 bases. CDR3 residues: CASSPGTGGGYTQYF. CDR3 in DNA: TGTGCCAGCAGTCCAGGGACAGGGGGCGGGTATACGCAGTATTTT.

J is TRBJ2-1 and V is TRBV5-6, with D hard to call. CDR3 size: 16 residues. In germline, CDR1 is SGHDT, CDR2 YYEEEE. V lost 5 bases to trimming and J lost 0 bases, with 15 bases between them. In DNA form, the CDR3 reads TGTGCCAGCAGTTCCGCCCACACCGGCTCCTACAATGAGCAGTTCTTC. This encodes CASSSAHTGSYNEQFF.

The genes are TRBV7-2 and TRBJ2-7; maybe TRBD2 (7 bases). V lost 3 bases to trimming and J lost 3 bases, with 18 bases between them. CDR3 length equals 16 residues. Germline values: CDR1 SGHTA, CDR2 FQGNSA. The CDR3 DNA reads as TGTGCCAGCAGCTTCGCGGGGGCCAGGGCGCACTACGAGCAGTACTTC. Translated, it gives CASSFAGARAHYEQYF.

The chain employs TRBV7-8 and TRBJ1-4; weak D call: TRBD1 (6 bases). V was cut by 1 base and J by 6 bases, with 9 bases left in between. The CDR3 is 14 amino acids. Germline CDR1 reads SGHVS; CDR2 reads FQNEAQ. In DNA, the CDR3 is TGTGCCAGCAGCTTAGGACAGGTGTATGAAAAACTGTTTTTT. It translates to CASSLGQVYEKLFF.

The chain is built from TRBV28 and TRBJ2-2; the match to TRBD2 covers 7 bases. Germline V gives CDR1 MDHEN, CDR2 SYDVKM. J lost 5 bases, V lost 6 bases, and 9 bases had no gene match. The CDR3 spans 15 residues. CDR3 sequence reads: CASSSAGDFTGELFF. CDR3 DNA sequence: TGTGCCAGCAGCTCCGCGGGAGATTTTACCGGGGAGCTGTTTTTT. Filled out from reference TRBV28 and TRBJ2-2, the complete variable domain reads DVKVTQSSRYLVKRTGEKVFLECVQDMDHENMFWYRQDPGLGLRLIYFSYDVKMKEKGDIPEGYSVSREKKERFSLILESASTNQTSMYLCASSSAGDFTGELFFGEGSRLTVL.

This clone has a single count. The chain links TRBV29-1 to TRBJ2-7; tentative D call: TRBD1 (6 bases). V lost 3 bases and J 0 bases, leaving 12 bases between the germline ends. CDR1 is SQVTM and CDR2 is ANQGSEA in the germline V gene. This CDR3 contains 14 residues. The CDR3 nucleotides are TGCAGCGTTGATTCAGGGGATGGCTCCTACGAGCAGTACTTC. Protein: CSVDSGDGSYEQYF.

This rearrangement joins TRBV6-1 to TRBJ2-7; 7 bases line up with TRBD2. V shed 3 bases and J 7 bases; nucleotides not matched to a gene: 6. Germline lookup yields CDR1 MNHNS and CDR2 SASEGT. The CDR3 runs to 13 residues. The CDR3 is CASSEAGEDEQYF. The CDR3 DNA reads as TGTGCCAGCAGTGAGGCGGGAGAAGATGAGCAGTACTTC.

The chain is built from TRBV28 and TRBJ2-4; no clear D. V was pared by 10 bases and J by 7 bases, with 17 bases between. This CDR3 region has 13 residues. Germline lookup yields CDR1 MDHEN and CDR2 SYDVKM. The CDR3 here is CATAPGAENIQYF. The DNA of the CDR3 is TGTGCCACCGCCCCTGGAGCAGAGAACATTCAGTACTTC. Based on the CDR3 plus reference TRBV28 and TRBJ2-4, the full variable domain is DVKVTQSSRYLVKRTGEKVFLECVQDMDHENMFWYRQDPGLGLRLIYFSYDVKMKEKGDIPEGYSVSREKKERFSLILESASTNQTSMYLCATAPGAENIQYFGAGTRLSVL.

The chain's CDR3 is CASSLATSYNEQFF. In DNA form, the CDR3 reads TGTGCCAGCAGCTTAGCAACCAGCTACAATGAGCAGTTCTTC. V is TRBV11-2 and J is TRBJ2-1; D unclear. Trimming removed 1 base at V and 3 bases at J, with 7 bases between. This CDR3 has 14 residues. From germline, CDR1 is SGHAT and CDR2 FQNNGV.

The chain links TRBV27 to TRBJ2-6, with D perhaps TRBD2 (6 bases). Trimming shortened V by 4 bases and J by 0 bases, and 13 bases separated the two germline ends. CDR1 and CDR2 (germline): MNHEY, SMNVEV (reference sequence). The CDR3 extends over 17 amino acids. The CDR3 bases are TGTGCCAGCAGTTCCCGGGACTCTAACTCTGGGGCCAACGTCCTGACTTTC. Translation: CASSSRDSNSGANVLTF.

The chain employs TRBV7-2 and TRBJ1-2; 7 nucleotides align to TRBD1. Germline V gives CDR1 SGHTA, CDR2 FQGNSA. The ends lost 0 bases at V and 8 bases at J; junction bases unmatched: 6. This CDR3 region has 14 residues. The CDR3 region is CASSLAGQPRGYTF. For the CDR3, the DNA is TGTGCCAGCAGCTTAGCGGGACAGCCGCGAGGCTACACCTTC.

The rearrangement joins TRBV5-1 to TRBJ2-7; 8 bases agree with TRBD1. V lost 7 bases and J lost 3; bases outside the gene matches: 9. There are 14 residues in the CDR3. Germline loops: CDR1 SGHRS, CDR2 YFSETQ. The CDR3 loop is CASCWGTGSYEQYF. The CDR3 bases are TGCGCCAGCTGCTGGGGGACAGGAAGCTACGAGCAGTACTTC.

The chain links TRBV28 to TRBJ1-1; 10 bases fit TRBD1. The V gene end was trimmed by 3 bases and the J gene end by 11 bases; junction bases not matched to a gene: 9. The germline CDR1 and CDR2 sequences are MDHEN and SYDVKM. The CDR3 extends over 14 amino acids. The CDR3: CASSFPGTGDGAFF. In nucleotides, the CDR3 is TGTGCCAGCAGTTTTCCCGGGACAGGGGATGGTGCTTTCTTT.

This sequence joins TRBV5-1 and TRBJ1-4; tentative D call: TRBD1 (6 bases). The CDR3 totals 14 residues. V lost 3 bases and J 0 bases, leaving 6 bases between the germline ends. Per germline, CDR1 SGHRS and CDR2 YFSETQ. The CDR3 nucleotides read TGCGCCAGCAGCTGGACAGCAACTAATGAAAAACTGTTTTTT. Translating gives CASSWTATNEKLFF.

This clone is a singleton in its sample. The J gene is TRBJ2-7, the V gene TRBV25-1; TRBD1 aligns across 7 bases. CDR1 MGHDK and CDR2 SYGVNS come from the germline V gene. The CDR3 runs to 16 residues. After removal of 4 bases from V and 5 bases from J, the junction contained 14 bases not matched to a gene. The CDR3, as DNA: TGTGCCAGCAGTGCACTCTCGAGACAGGGCGGTAACGAGCAGTACTTC. Protein sequence: CASSALSRQGGNEQYF.

The genes are TRBV28 and TRBJ1-5, with 9 bases matching TRBD1. Germline V gene lookup returns CDR1 MDHEN and CDR2 SYDVKM. Germline trimming cut 5 bases from V and 0 bases from J; bases unmatched to any gene: 8. This CDR3 comprises 17 residues. CDR3 region: CASSPGTGFGSNQPQHF. Written as DNA, the CDR3 is TGTGCCAGCAGTCCCGGGACAGGGTTTGGTAGCAATCAGCCCCAGCATTTT.

This clone was picked up one time. The gene calls are TRBV27 and TRBJ2-5; weak D call: TRBD2 (6 bases). The CDR3 contains 15 residues. CDR1 MNHEY and CDR2 SMNVEV come from the germline V gene (reference sequence). Trimming cost V 3 bases and J 6 bases, with 17 bases left between them. In nucleotides, the CDR3 is TGTGCCAGCAGTTTCGTTTACTCGGGAGCGAAGACCCAGTACTTC. Translation gives CASSFVYSGAKTQYF.

V and J are TRBV5-1 and TRBJ2-3, with 10 nucleotides matching TRBD2. Trimming cost V 0 bases and J 0 bases; bases outside gene matches: 4. The CDR3 length is 17 residues. CDR1 and CDR2 from the germline V gene are SGHRS and YFSETQ. CDR3 protein: CASSLGQTSGSTDTQYF. The CDR3 DNA reads TGCGCCAGCAGCTTGGGACAGACTAGCGGGAGCACAGATACGCAGTATTTT.

The chain links TRBV29-1 to TRBJ2-1; TRBD1 is a possible D gene (6 bases). Germline CDR1 SQVTM, CDR2 ANQGSEA. V was cut by 4 bases and J by 0 bases, with 13 bases left in between. This CDR3 is 15 amino acids long. CDR3 residues: CSVVGTTHSYNEQFF. CDR3 DNA: TGCAGCGTTGTAGGGACAACCCACTCCTACAATGAGCAGTTCTTC.

The chain recombines TRBV5-1 with TRBJ2-1; D is possibly TRBD2 (5 bases). V gave up 3 bases and J gave up 1 base, with 8 bases separating them. Germline loops: CDR1 SGHRS, CDR2 YFSETQ. The CDR3 spans 14 residues. This chain's CDR3 is CASSSLDSYNEQFF. CDR3 coding DNA: TGCGCCAGCAGCTCACTAGATTCCTACAATGAGCAGTTCTTC.

This chain links TRBV5-1 with TRBJ2-7, with D tentatively TRBD1 (6 bases). The ends were cut back, 0 bases at V and 6 bases at J, with 16 bases in the middle. CDR1 and CDR2 from the germline V gene are SGHRS and YFSETQ. This CDR3 region has 15 residues. CDR3 protein: CASSLAGAQSSEQYF. CDR3 DNA: TGCGCCAGCAGCTTGGCAGGGGCCCAATCTTCCGAGCAGTACTTC.

The chain couples TRBV6-4 to TRBJ2-3, with TRBD2 as a possible D gene (5 bases). Germline V gives CDR1 MRHNA, CDR2 SNTAGT. The V end lost 2 bases, the J end lost 8 bases, and 11 bases lay between the germline ends. This CDR3 has 13 amino acids. CDR3 residues: CASSDMPEGTQYF. CDR3 nucleotide sequence: TGTGCCAGCAGTGACATGCCAGAGGGTACGCAGTATTTT.

This chain uses TRBV18 with TRBJ2-7, with D perhaps TRBD1 (5 bases). The germline CDR1 and CDR2 sequences are KGHSH and LQKENI. This CDR3 spans 14 amino acids. Trimming shortened V by 2 bases and J by 7 bases, and 15 bases separated the two germline ends. DNA for the CDR3: TGTGCCAGCTCACCAAGGGGCAGGGCCGGGGAGCAGTACTTC. Translated: CASSPRGRAGEQYF. Supplemented by reference TRBV18 and TRBJ2-7, the full variable domain reads NAGVMQNPRHLVRRRGQEARLRCSPMKGHSHVYWYRQLPEEGLKFMVYLQKENIIDESGMPKERFSAEFPKEGPSILRIQQVVRGDSAAYFCASSPRGRAGEQYFGPGTRLTVT.

This chain joins TRBV7-9 and TRBJ2-1, with D perhaps matching TRBD1 (5 bases). The V end lost 6 bases, the J end lost 3 bases, and 9 bases lay between the germline ends. The CDR3 loop spans 13 amino acids. Per the germline V gene, CDR1 is SEHNR and CDR2 is FQNEAQ (reference sequence). Here the CDR3 reads CASRPTGYNEQFF. As DNA, the CDR3 is TGTGCCAGCAGGCCTACAGGCTACAATGAGCAGTTCTTC.

The count of this clone is one. The CDR3 bases are TGCGCCAGCAGCTTGAGGGCAGGGATGACCTACGAGCAGTACTTC. Encoded protein: CASSLRAGMTYEQYF. This rearrangement joins TRBV5-1 to TRBJ2-7, with a possible D match to TRBD1 (5 bases). V gave up 1 base and J gave up 2 bases, with 13 bases separating them. The CDR3 is made up of 15 amino acids. Germline V CDR1 and CDR2: SGHRS, YFSETQ.

The chain joins TRBV7-9 to TRBJ2-5; TRBD2 agrees at 10 bases. Trimming removed 4 bases from V and 5 bases from J; junction bases left unmatched: 7. From germline, CDR1 is SEHNR and CDR2 FQNEAQ (reference sequence). There are 15 residues in the CDR3. The CDR3 loop reads CASSSTSGASETQYF. The CDR3 coding sequence is TGTGCCAGCAGCTCAACTAGCGGGGCGTCCGAGACCCAGTACTTC.

The chain employs TRBV9 and TRBJ2-2; D may correspond to TRBD1 or TRBD2 (5 bases each). V lost 0 bases and J lost 4, with 13 bases in between. The CDR3 contains 16 residues. Germline CDR1 reads SGDLS; CDR2 reads YYNGEE. The CDR3 reads CASSVGGRVVTGELFF. The CDR3 DNA sequence: TGTGCCAGCAGCGTAGGGGGGAGAGTCGTCACCGGGGAGCTGTTTTTT.

With regard to this clone: The sample contains more than one DNA sequence encoding this CDR3. The chain joins TRBV25-1 to TRBJ2-7, with TRBD2 identical over 10 bases. CDR1 MGHDK and CDR2 SYGVNS come from the germline V gene. Germline trimming cut 9 bases from V and 3 bases from J; bases unmatched to any gene: 5. The CDR3 consists of 13 residues. This chain's CDR3 is CASRLAGSYEQYF. As DNA, the CDR3 is TGTGCCAGTCGACTAGCGGGTAGCTACGAGCAGTACTTC.

V and J are TRBV5-4 and TRBJ2-7; D might be TRBD2 (6 bases). The CDR3 length is 15 residues. Trimming shortened V by 0 bases and J by 3 bases, and 13 bases separated the two germline ends. Germline CDR1 and CDR2: SGHNT and YYREEE (reference sequence). As DNA, the CDR3 is TGTGCCAGCAGCTTGGGCCGGGACTCTTTCTACGAGCAGTACTTC. Protein: CASSLGRDSFYEQYF.

The chain recombines TRBV19 with TRBJ2-7; TRBD1 is a possible D gene (6 bases). This CDR3 contains 14 residues. V was shortened by 5 bases and J by 3 bases, with 14 bases between the two germline ends. CDR1 LNHDA and CDR2 SQIVND come from the germline V gene (reference sequence). This CDR3 reads CASSPALQGYEQYF. As DNA, the CDR3 is TGTGCCAGTAGTCCCGCGCTACAGGGCTACGAGCAGTACTTC. The full variable domain, completed using reference TRBV19 and TRBJ2-7, is DGGITQSPKYLFRKEGQNVTLSCEQNLNHDAMYWYRQDPGQGLRLIYYSQIVNDFQKGDIAEGYSVSREKKESFPLTVTSAQKNPTAFYLCASSPALQGYEQYFGPGTRLTVT.

The chain links TRBV27 to TRBJ2-7; no clear D. Germline loops: CDR1 MNHEY, CDR2 SMNVEV (reference sequence). The CDR3 has 15 residues. Trimming left V 2 bases short and J 4 bases short, with 15 bases between. The CDR3 loop is CASSLGPGYHYEQYF. In DNA form, the CDR3 reads TGTGCCAGCAGTTTAGGGCCAGGATACCATTACGAGCAGTACTTC.